Listed here is a single T cell receptor (beta chain). Researchers took RNA transcripts and amplified the TCR beta CDR3 regions from them. The TCR CDR3 was amplified in a first-round RT-PCR using the HTBI primer set. Each CDR3 protein is one row after TCRdb ran MiXCR on the multiplex PCR reads. This table has a few hundred thousand distinct CDR3 sequences, approximately 15% appearing once. The CDR3 runs 16 residues. Looked up from germline, CDR1 is KGHSH and CDR2 is LQKENI. V shed 2 bases, J shed 7 bases, and the junction held 10 bases outside the gene matches. The data stem from a study of T cells in Graves' hyperthyroidism and ophthalmopathy.

The sequence was obtained from a woman between 40 and 55 years old with Graves' ophthalmopathy. The sequenced material came from blood. This chain connects TRBV18 to TRBJ1-5; 8 bases align to TRBD1. The CDR3 coding sequence is TGTGCCAGCTCACCAAATCCTTCCGGGACAGGCCAGCCCCAGCATTTT. This codes for CASSPNPSGTGQPQHF.